Listed below are T cell receptor beta chains from one sample, sequenced in a study of prognosis after radiotherapy for stage I lung cancer. From the multiplex PCR reads, TCRdb called clonotypes with MiXCR, one entry per CDR3 protein. Of 15,000 to 20,000 distinct CDR3 sequences listed, around a third were seen once; the top ten hold about 23%. Sequenced here: PBMCs, sampled before or after stereotactic body radiation therapy (not recorded which). The receptors were sampled from a donor over 45 with non-small cell lung cancer. Both conserved end residues are part of each CDR3. Each record gives: clone size, V gene, CDR3 length, D gene, J gene, CDR3 protein, CDR3 DNA. D genes are given only for firm matches. Size values are once, few and many counts, or a class for expanded clones, and some rows have none.

-	TRBV5-1	13	TRBD1	TRBJ1-6	CARRGQGMPPLHF	TGCGCCAGGAGGGGACAGGGAATGCCACCCCTCCACTTT
medium-sized	TRBV20-1	12	-	TRBJ2-5	CSPGASKETQYF	TGCAGTCCTGGGGCTTCAAAAGAGACCCAGTACTTC
many	TRBV6-2/TRBV6-3	15	-	TRBJ2-6	CASSYESSGANVLTF	TGTGCCAGCAGTTACGAGTCTTCTGGGGCCAACGTCCTGACTTTC
many	TRBV9	14	-	TRBJ2-3	CASKGSTSTDTQYF	TGTGCCAGCAAGGGATCCACTAGCACAGATACGCAGTATTTT
many	TRBV28	17	TRBD1	TRBJ1-3	CASMVAGQDYSGNTIYF	TGTGCCAGCATGGTTGCGGGACAGGACTACTCTGGAAACACCATATATTTT
medium-sized	TRBV6-1	16	-	TRBJ1-1	CASSESTAMASIEAFF	TGTGCCAGCAGTGAATCGACAGCGATGGCGTCTATTGAAGCTTTCTTT
many	TRBV13	16	TRBD1	TRBJ2-1	CASSSLLRTGINEQFF	TGTGCCAGCAGCTCCCTCCTACGGACAGGGATCAATGAGCAGTTCTTC
many	TRBV30	14	-	TRBJ1-5	CAWSVLTANQPQHF	TGTGCCTGGAGTGTACTCACAGCCAATCAGCCCCAGCATTTT
medium-sized	TRBV19	13	-	TRBJ1-5	CASSPRGREPQHF	TGTGCCAGTAGTCCTAGAGGTCGGGAGCCCCAGCATTTT
many	TRBV4-1	13	-	TRBJ1-1	CASSPSGGFEAFF	TGCGCCAGCAGCCCTTCGGGAGGATTTGAAGCTTTCTTT
medium-sized	TRBV30	12	-	TRBJ1-6	CAWSRIGSPLHF	TGTGCCTGGAGCCGGATTGGGTCACCCCTCCACTTT
medium-sized	TRBV7-8	14	-	TRBJ2-1	CASSLDHEGNEQFF	TGTGCCAGCAGCTTAGACCATGAGGGGAATGAGCAGTTCTTC
medium-sized	TRBV7-2	16	TRBD1	TRBJ1-6	CASSHPQGAGDSPLHF	TGTGCCAGCAGCCACCCCCAGGGGGCCGGTGATTCACCCCTCCACTTT
many	TRBV6-5	15	TRBD1	TRBJ2-7	CASSYIGTGGYEQYF	TGTGCCAGCAGTTACATAGGGACAGGGGGTTACGAGCAGTACTTC
many	TRBV6-1	15	-	TRBJ2-3	CASSVKRSSTDTQYF	TGTGCCAGCAGCGTAAAGCGGAGTAGCACAGATACGCAGTATTTT
-	TRBV7-2	14	TRBD2	TRBJ2-2	CASSLQRGIWELFF	TGTGCCAGCAGTTTGCAGCGGGGGATCTGGGAGCTGTTTTTT
-	TRBV19	15	-	TRBJ2-2	CAITPGARVHGELFF	TGTGCCATTACCCCTGGTGCTAGGGTTCACGGGGAGCTGTTTTTT
medium-sized	TRBV19	15	-	TRBJ1-6	CASSPGWEVWSALHF	TGTGCCAGTAGTCCAGGATGGGAGGTTTGGTCGGCCCTCCACTTT
-	TRBV2	14	-	TRBJ1-5	CASTLAGLDQPQHF	TGTGCCAGCACCCTAGCCGGACTAGATCAGCCCCAGCATTTT
many	TRBV6-5	15	-	TRBJ2-2	CASSYQPLNTGELFF	TGTGCCAGCAGTTACCAGCCCTTGAACACCGGGGAGCTGTTTTTT
many	TRBV2	12	-	TRBJ1-5	CASKGDNQPQHF	TGTGCCAGCAAGGGGGACAATCAGCCCCAGCATTTT
-	TRBV28	16	TRBD2	TRBJ2-1	CASSLTGTIGRNERFF	TGTGCCAGCAGTCTAACCGGGACTATCGGGAGGAATGAGCGGTTCTTC
medium-sized	TRBV20-1	14	TRBD2	TRBJ2-7	CSAASTSGTYEQYF	TGCAGTGCGGCTTCGACTAGCGGGACTTACGAGCAGTACTTC
-	TRBV28	13	TRBD1	TRBJ1-5	CASRRQGNQDQHF	TGTGCCAGCAGACGACAGGGAAACCAGGACCAGCATTTT
-	TRBV7-9	13	-	TRBJ2-3	CTSSYQGTDTQYF	TGTACCAGTAGCTACCAGGGCACAGATACGCAGTATTTT
many	TRBV20-1	18	-	TRBJ1-4	CSARAPGGGAATNEKLFF	TGCAGTGCTAGAGCCCCCGGAGGAGGCGCTGCAACTAATGAAAAACTGTTTTTT
-	TRBV24-1	16	TRBD2	TRBJ2-1	CATSDNSGKIANEQFF	TGTGCCACCAGTGATAATAGCGGGAAGATTGCGAATGAGCAGTTCTTC
many	TRBV4-1	18	-	TRBJ1-6	CASSQEIWGRSYNSPLHF	TGCGCCAGCAGCCAAGAGATTTGGGGGAGGTCCTATAATTCACCCCTCCACTTT
-	TRBV28	12	-	TRBJ1-1	CASSPPGTEAFF	TGTGCCAGCAGTCCTCCGGGCACTGAAGCTTTCTTT
many	TRBV7-8	15	-	TRBJ2-2	CASSLRGRGTGELFF	TGTGCCAGCAGCTTAAGGGGGAGAGGCACCGGGGAGCTGTTTTTT
medium-sized	TRBV20-1	14	TRBD2	TRBJ2-1	CSANQAGGTNEQFF	TGCAGTGCTAACCAAGCGGGAGGGACGAATGAGCAGTTCTTC
many	TRBV3-1	14	TRBD1	TRBJ1-1	CASRWGQMNTEAFF	TGTGCCAGCAGGTGGGGACAGATGAACACTGAAGCTTTCTTT
many	TRBV7-9	13	TRBD1	TRBJ1-2	CASSLDREYGYTF	TGTGCCAGCAGCCTAGACAGGGAGTATGGCTACACCTTC
many	TRBV10-3	13	-	TRBJ2-2	CAISESELGELFF	TGTGCCATCAGTGAGTCGGAGCTCGGGGAGCTGTTTTTT
many	TRBV27	15	TRBD2	TRBJ2-1	CASIDQRGVNNEQFF	TGTGCCAGCATCGACCAGCGGGGAGTCAACAATGAGCAGTTCTTC
many	TRBV6-2/TRBV6-3	18	TRBD1	TRBJ1-3	CASSYSGQPQGSGNTIYF	TGTGCCAGCAGTTACTCGGGACAGCCCCAAGGGTCTGGAAACACCATATATTTT
many	TRBV10-3	15	-	TRBJ2-7	CAISEVGLQSYEQYF	TGTGCCATCAGTGAGGTGGGACTTCAATCCTACGAGCAGTACTTC
-	TRBV6-1	16	-	TRBJ1-6	CAISRSQGLYDSPLHF	TGTGCCATCAGTCGGTCCCAGGGGCTGTACGATTCACCCCTCCACTTT
many	TRBV11-2	16	TRBD2	TRBJ2-5	CASSLGVAGGQETQYF	TGTGCCAGCAGCTTAGGGGTAGCGGGAGGACAAGAGACCCAGTACTTC
few	TRBV5-5	15	-	TRBJ1-1	CASSELTGVNTEAFF	TGTGCCAGCAGCGAACTGACAGGTGTGAACACTGAAGCTTTCTTT